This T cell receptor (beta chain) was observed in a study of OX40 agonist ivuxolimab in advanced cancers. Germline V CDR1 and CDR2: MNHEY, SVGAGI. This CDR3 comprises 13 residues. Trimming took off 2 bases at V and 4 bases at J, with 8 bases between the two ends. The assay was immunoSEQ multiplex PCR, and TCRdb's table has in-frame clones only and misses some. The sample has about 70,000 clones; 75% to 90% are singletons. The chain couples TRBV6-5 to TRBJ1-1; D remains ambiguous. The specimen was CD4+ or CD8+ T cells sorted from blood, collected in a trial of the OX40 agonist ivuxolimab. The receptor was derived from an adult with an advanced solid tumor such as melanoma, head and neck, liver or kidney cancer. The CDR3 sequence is CASSYRDLTEAFF. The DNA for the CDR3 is TGTGCCAGCAGTTACAGGGATCTCACTGAAGCTTTCTTT.